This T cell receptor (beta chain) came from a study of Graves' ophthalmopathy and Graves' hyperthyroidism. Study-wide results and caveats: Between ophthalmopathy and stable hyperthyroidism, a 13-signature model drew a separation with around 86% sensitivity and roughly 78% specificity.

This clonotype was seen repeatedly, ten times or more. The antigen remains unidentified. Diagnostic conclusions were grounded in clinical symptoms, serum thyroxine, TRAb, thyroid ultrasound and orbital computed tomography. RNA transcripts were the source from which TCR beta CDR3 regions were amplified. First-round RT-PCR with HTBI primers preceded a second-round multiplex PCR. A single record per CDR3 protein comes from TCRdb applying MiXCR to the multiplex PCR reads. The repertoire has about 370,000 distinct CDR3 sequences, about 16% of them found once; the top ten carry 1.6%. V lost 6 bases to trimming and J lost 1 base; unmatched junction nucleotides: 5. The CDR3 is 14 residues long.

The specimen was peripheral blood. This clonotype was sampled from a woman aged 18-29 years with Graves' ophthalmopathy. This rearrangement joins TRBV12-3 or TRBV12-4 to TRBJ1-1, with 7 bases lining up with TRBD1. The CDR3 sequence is CASRPGTANTEAFF. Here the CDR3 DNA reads TGTGCCAGCAGACCCGGGACAGCGAACACTGAAGCTTTCTTT.